This is a list of T cell receptor beta chains from one sample in a study of blood T cell repertoires in COVID-19. Method: immunoSEQ multiplex PCR; TCRdb's copy keeps in-frame clones and lacks some. Of roughly 100,000 clones listed, roughly 90% were seen once; the top ten hold roughly 3.5%. The sequenced sample was peripheral blood. These receptors all stem from a woman between 70 and 85 years old with acute or convalescent COVID-19. Both conserved end residues are part of each CDR3. Each record gives: V gene, D gene, clone size, J gene, CDR3 protein, CDR3 DNA. A D gene is named only where the DNA matches it firmly. Size values are once, few and many counts, or a class for expanded clones, and some rows have none.

v_gene: TRBV10-3
d_gene: TRBD2
abundance: -
j_gene: TRBJ2-4
CDR3aa: CAISESGGVAKNIQYF
CDR3nt: TGTGCCATCAGTGAGTCGGGGGGGGTAGCCAAAAACATTCAGTACTTC

v_gene: TRBV10-3
d_gene: TRBD1
abundance: -
j_gene: TRBJ2-5
CDR3aa: CAISLKTGPETQYF
CDR3nt: TGTGCCATCAGTTTAAAGACAGGGCCAGAGACCCAGTACTTC

v_gene: TRBV5-5
d_gene: -
abundance: -
j_gene: TRBJ2-3
CDR3aa: CASSLGTAEGHTQYF
CDR3nt: TGTGCCAGCAGCTTGGGTACGGCGGAGGGACATACGCAGTATTTT

v_gene: TRBV7-6
d_gene: -
abundance: few
j_gene: TRBJ1-3
CDR3aa: CASSLEQAVGNTIYF
CDR3nt: TGTGCCAGCAGCTTAGAACAGGCTGTGGGAAACACCATATATTTT

v_gene: TRBV3-1/TRBV3-2
d_gene: TRBD1
abundance: -
j_gene: TRBJ1-2
CDR3aa: CASSPRDRIYGYTF
CDR3nt: TGTGCCAGCAGCCCCCGGGACAGAATATATGGCTACACCTTC

v_gene: TRBV11-2
d_gene: -
abundance: -
j_gene: TRBJ2-2
CDR3aa: CASSLDRNTGELFF
CDR3nt: TGTGCCAGCAGCCTCGACAGGAACACCGGGGAGCTGTTTTTT

v_gene: TRBV27
d_gene: -
abundance: -
j_gene: TRBJ2-3
CDR3aa: CASSFSGGAADTQYF
CDR3nt: TGTGCCAGCAGTTTTAGTGGGGGCGCAGCAGATACGCAGTATTTT

v_gene: TRBV2
d_gene: TRBD2
abundance: -
j_gene: TRBJ2-1
CDR3aa: CASSDPGLAGGTNEQFF
CDR3nt: TGTGCCAGCAGCGACCCGGGACTAGCGGGGGGCACCAATGAGCAGTTCTTC

v_gene: TRBV6-4
d_gene: -
abundance: once
j_gene: TRBJ1-1
CDR3aa: CASSQDSNTEAFF
CDR3nt: TGTGCCAGCAGCCAGGACAGTAACACTGAAGCTTTCTTT

v_gene: TRBV7-9
d_gene: TRBD2
abundance: -
j_gene: TRBJ2-5
CDR3aa: CASSLRETTSGGPSETQYF
CDR3nt: TGTGCCAGCAGCTTAAGGGAGACGACTAGCGGGGGCCCCTCAGAGACCCAGTACTTC

v_gene: TRBV18
d_gene: TRBD1
abundance: -
j_gene: TRBJ2-2
CDR3aa: CASSPSGTGITGELFF
CDR3nt: TGTGCCAGCTCACCCTCCGGGACAGGGATCACCGGGGAGCTGTTTTTT

v_gene: TRBV7-6
d_gene: TRBD2
abundance: -
j_gene: TRBJ2-1
CDR3aa: CASSLSASGSDEQFF
CDR3nt: TGTGCCAGCAGCTTAAGCGCTAGCGGGAGTGATGAGCAGTTCTTC

v_gene: TRBV3-1/TRBV3-2
d_gene: -
abundance: -
j_gene: TRBJ1-3
CDR3aa: CASSQVDTTIYF
CDR3nt: TGTGCCAGCAGCCAAGTTGATACTACCATATATTTT

v_gene: TRBV27
d_gene: -
abundance: -
j_gene: TRBJ1-1
CDR3aa: CASSSPGSPGGTEAFF
CDR3nt: TGTGCCAGCAGTTCCCCAGGGTCCCCGGGAGGCACTGAAGCTTTCTTT

v_gene: TRBV5-6
d_gene: -
abundance: -
j_gene: TRBJ2-3
CDR3aa: CASSLWGVANTDTQYF
CDR3nt: TGTGCCAGCAGCTTGTGGGGGGTGGCCAACACAGATACGCAGTATTTT

v_gene: TRBV2
d_gene: -
abundance: -
j_gene: TRBJ1-1
CDR3aa: CASRKLQVMNTEAFF
CDR3nt: TGTGCCAGCAGAAAGTTACAGGTCATGAACACTGAAGCTTTCTTT

v_gene: TRBV7-9
d_gene: TRBD1
abundance: -
j_gene: TRBJ2-5
CDR3aa: CASRSGTGLDWETQYF
CDR3nt: TGTGCCAGCAGATCCGGGACAGGTCTAGATTGGGAGACCCAGTACTTC

v_gene: TRBV3-1/TRBV3-2
d_gene: TRBD2
abundance: -
j_gene: TRBJ2-5
CDR3aa: CASSQETSGGRETQYF
CDR3nt: TGTGCCAGCAGCCAAGAGACTAGCGGGGGTAGAGAGACCCAGTACTTC

v_gene: TRBV6-4
d_gene: -
abundance: -
j_gene: TRBJ2-3
CDR3aa: CASSEREADTQYF
CDR3nt: TGTGCCAGCAGTGAGAGGGAGGCAGATACGCAGTATTTT

v_gene: TRBV28
d_gene: -
abundance: -
j_gene: TRBJ1-4
CDR3aa: CASSLRQGTMGEKLFF
CDR3nt: TGTGCCAGCAGTTTGCGGCAGGGGACGATGGGTGAAAAACTGTTTTTT

v_gene: TRBV5-8
d_gene: -
abundance: -
j_gene: TRBJ2-6
CDR3aa: CASSLGSGSVGANVLTF
CDR3nt: TGTGCCAGCAGCTTGGGCTCAGGGTCGGTTGGGGCCAACGTCCTGACTTTC

v_gene: TRBV7-2
d_gene: -
abundance: -
j_gene: TRBJ1-6
CDR3aa: CASSLAGGPNSPLHF
CDR3nt: TGTGCCAGCAGCTTAGCTGGAGGTCCAAATTCACCCCTCCACTTT

v_gene: TRBV5-1
d_gene: TRBD1
abundance: -
j_gene: TRBJ2-1
CDR3aa: CASRTGGAGNEQFF
CDR3nt: TGCGCCAGCCGGACAGGGGGCGCGGGCAATGAGCAGTTCTTC

v_gene: TRBV5-4
d_gene: TRBD1
abundance: -
j_gene: TRBJ1-2
CDR3aa: CASSSRDRSNYGYTF
CDR3nt: TGTGCCAGCAGCTCCCGGGACAGGAGTAACTATGGCTACACCTTC

v_gene: TRBV19
d_gene: TRBD2
abundance: -
j_gene: TRBJ2-7
CDR3aa: CASRKTSAYEQYF
CDR3nt: TGTGCCAGTAGAAAAACTAGCGCCTACGAGCAGTACTTC

v_gene: TRBV5-1
d_gene: -
abundance: -
j_gene: TRBJ2-2
CDR3aa: CASSPRTAANTGELFF
CDR3nt: TGCGCCAGCAGCCCGAGGACAGCAGCGAACACCGGGGAGCTGTTTTTT

v_gene: TRBV21-1
d_gene: -
abundance: -
j_gene: TRBJ2-4
CDR3aa: CASSSPGFWTSGIAKNIQYF
CDR3nt: TGTGCCAGCAGCAGCCCCGGGTTTTGGACTAGCGGAATAGCCAAAAACATTCAGTACTTC

v_gene: TRBV5-1
d_gene: -
abundance: -
j_gene: TRBJ1-2
CDR3aa: CASSLGGANYGYTF
CDR3nt: TGCGCCAGCAGCTTGGGGGGAGCTAACTATGGCTACACCTTC

v_gene: TRBV11-3
d_gene: -
abundance: -
j_gene: TRBJ2-5
CDR3aa: CASSLGGRPSETQYF
CDR3nt: TGTGCCAGCAGCTTAGGTGGCCGCCCGTCGGAGACCCAGTACTTC

v_gene: TRBV28
d_gene: TRBD2
abundance: -
j_gene: TRBJ2-2
CDR3aa: CASSLAGLAANTGELFF
CDR3nt: TGTGCCAGCAGTTTGGCGGGACTAGCGGCGAACACCGGGGAGCTGTTTTTT

v_gene: TRBV3-1/TRBV3-2
d_gene: TRBD2
abundance: -
j_gene: TRBJ2-2
CDR3aa: CASSQRTSGEELFF
CDR3nt: TGTGCCAGCAGCCAAAGGACTAGCGGGGAGGAGCTGTTTTTT

v_gene: TRBV18
d_gene: -
abundance: -
j_gene: TRBJ1-4
CDR3aa: CASSPRGVDNEKLFF
CDR3nt: TGTGCCAGCTCACCCCGCGGGGTAGATAATGAAAAACTGTTTTTT

v_gene: TRBV10-1
d_gene: -
abundance: once
j_gene: TRBJ2-5
CDR3aa: CASSSPRYQETQYF
CDR3nt: TGCGCCAGCAGCTCCCCCCGGTACCAAGAGACCCAGTACTTC

v_gene: TRBV6-6
d_gene: TRBD2
abundance: once
j_gene: TRBJ2-5
CDR3aa: CASRPGGRETQYF
CDR3nt: TGTGCCAGCAGACCGGGAGGCCGAGAGACCCAGTACTTC

v_gene: TRBV10-2
d_gene: -
abundance: -
j_gene: TRBJ2-3
CDR3aa: CASSAPQGVSTDTQYF
CDR3nt: TGCGCCAGCAGTGCCCCCCAAGGGGTTAGCACAGATACGCAGTATTTT

v_gene: TRBV11-2
d_gene: -
abundance: -
j_gene: TRBJ2-2
CDR3aa: CASSFPGANTGELFF
CDR3nt: TGTGCCAGCAGCTTCCCCGGGGCGAACACCGGGGAGCTGTTTTTT

v_gene: TRBV29-1
d_gene: TRBD2
abundance: -
j_gene: TRBJ2-1
CDR3aa: CSVEVSGGNEQFF
CDR3nt: TGCAGCGTTGAGGTTAGCGGGGGGAATGAGCAGTTCTTC

v_gene: TRBV4-1
d_gene: -
abundance: few
j_gene: TRBJ2-4
CDR3aa: CASSQDRGIAKNIQYF
CDR3nt: TGCGCCAGCAGCCAAGATAGGGGGATAGCCAAAAACATTCAGTACTTC

v_gene: TRBV5-1
d_gene: TRBD1
abundance: -
j_gene: TRBJ2-3
CDR3aa: CASSLLEGQGTHTQYF
CDR3nt: TGCGCCAGCAGCTTGTTAGAGGGACAGGGTACGCATACGCAGTATTTT

v_gene: TRBV2
d_gene: -
abundance: -
j_gene: TRBJ2-3
CDR3aa: CASRPGLRDLDTQYF
CDR3nt: TGTGCCAGCAGGCCGGGACTCCGAGATTTGGATACGCAGTATTTT

v_gene: TRBV5-1
d_gene: TRBD2
abundance: -
j_gene: TRBJ2-7
CDR3aa: CASSLVSGSAYEQYF
CDR3nt: TGCGCCAGCAGCTTGGTTAGCGGGAGCGCCTACGAGCAGTACTTC

v_gene: TRBV29-1
d_gene: -
abundance: -
j_gene: TRBJ2-3
CDR3aa: CSVIPQSHTQYF
CDR3nt: TGCAGCGTCATACCACAGTCACATACGCAGTATTTT

v_gene: TRBV2
d_gene: TRBD1
abundance: -
j_gene: TRBJ2-2
CDR3aa: CASIRDRGFRGTGELFF
CDR3nt: TGTGCCAGCATTCGGGACAGGGGTTTTAGAGGCACCGGGGAGCTGTTTTTT

v_gene: TRBV21-1
d_gene: -
abundance: -
j_gene: TRBJ1-5
CDR3aa: CASSKLGVGRGVHGQPQHF
CDR3nt: TGTGCCAGCAGCAAACTCGGCGTCGGGCGGGGGGTCCATGGTCAGCCCCAGCATTTT

v_gene: TRBV13
d_gene: -
abundance: -
j_gene: TRBJ1-2
CDR3aa: CASSHTGRLEKGRDGYTF
CDR3nt: TGTGCCAGCAGCCACACCGGGCGGCTAGAAAAAGGGAGGGATGGCTACACCTTC